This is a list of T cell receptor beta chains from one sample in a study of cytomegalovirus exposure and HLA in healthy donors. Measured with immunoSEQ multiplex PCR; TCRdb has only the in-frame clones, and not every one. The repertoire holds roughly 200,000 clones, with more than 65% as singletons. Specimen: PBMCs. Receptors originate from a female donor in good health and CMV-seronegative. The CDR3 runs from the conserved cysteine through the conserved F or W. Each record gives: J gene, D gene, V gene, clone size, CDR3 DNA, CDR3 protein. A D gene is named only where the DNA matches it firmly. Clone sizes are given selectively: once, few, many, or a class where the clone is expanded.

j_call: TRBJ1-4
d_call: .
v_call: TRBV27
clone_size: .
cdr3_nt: TGTGCCAGCAGTTACCGGGGGGTCGGATTGAAGAAACTGTTTTTT
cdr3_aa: CASSYRGVGLKKLFF

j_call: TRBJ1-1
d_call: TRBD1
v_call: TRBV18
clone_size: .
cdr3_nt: TGTGCCAGCTCAGACCGGGACAGGGGGTGGAACACTGAAGCTTTCTTT
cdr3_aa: CASSDRDRGWNTEAFF

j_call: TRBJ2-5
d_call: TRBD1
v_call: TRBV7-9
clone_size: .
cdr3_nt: TGTGCCAGCAGCTACGACAGGGGGAGAGAGACCCAGTACTTC
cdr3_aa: CASSYDRGRETQYF

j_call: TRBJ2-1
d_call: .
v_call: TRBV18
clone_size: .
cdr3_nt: TGTGCCAGCTCACCTAGGCTAGCGAGAGAATACAATGAGCAGTTCTTC
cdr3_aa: CASSPRLAREYNEQFF

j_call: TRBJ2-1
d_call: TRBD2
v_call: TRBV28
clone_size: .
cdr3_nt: TGTGCCAGCAGTTTGGGAGCGGGAGCGAGTCCCAATGAGCAGTTCTTC
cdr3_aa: CASSLGAGASPNEQFF

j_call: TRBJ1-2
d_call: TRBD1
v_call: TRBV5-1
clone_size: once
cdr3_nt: TGCGCCAGCAGCTTATGGACAGGTACTAACTATGGCTACACCTTC
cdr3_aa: CASSLWTGTNYGYTF

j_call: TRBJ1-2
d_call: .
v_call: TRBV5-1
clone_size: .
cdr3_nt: TGCGCCAGCAGTTTAGACGGGAACTATGGCTACACCTTC
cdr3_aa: CASSLDGNYGYTF

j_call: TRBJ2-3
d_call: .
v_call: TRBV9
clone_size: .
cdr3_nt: TGTGCCAGCAGCCCAAGGGGGGGCTACCCTGACACAGATACGCAGTATTTT
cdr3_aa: CASSPRGGYPDTDTQYF

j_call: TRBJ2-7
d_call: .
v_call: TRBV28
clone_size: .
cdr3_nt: TGTGCCAGCACCCAAAAACAACTAGGGACCTACGAGCAGTACTTC
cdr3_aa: CASTQKQLGTYEQYF

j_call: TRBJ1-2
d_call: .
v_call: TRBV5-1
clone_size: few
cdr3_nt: TGCGCCAGCAGCTTGGACGTTCGGGGCTACACCTTC
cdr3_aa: CASSLDVRGYTF

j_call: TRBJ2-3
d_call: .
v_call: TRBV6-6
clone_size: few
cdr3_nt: TGTGCCAGCAGTTACCCGTCAGGGGCAGATACGCAGTATTTT
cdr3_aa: CASSYPSGADTQYF